These 31 T cell receptor beta chains were all obtained from the same sample, sequenced in a study of control samples from healthy donors and cancer patients. Here immunoSEQ multiplex PCR was the method, and the copy in TCRdb shows in-frame clones only, minus some. The table includes about 410,000 clones, about nine tenths detected once. Sequenced input: PBMCs. All receptors derive from a man aged 40-49 years with head and neck cancer.

This chain links TRBV9 with TRBJ2-3, with 12 bases fitting TRBD2. The CDR3 loop spans 18 amino acids. With V trimmed by 0 bases and J by 6 bases, 11 bases remained unmatched. Germline lookup yields CDR1 SGDLS and CDR2 YYNGEE. The CDR3 nucleotides read TGTGCCAGCAGCGTAGCTACTACTAGCGGGGGGCTCGGGGATACGCAGTATTTT. Translated: CASSVATTSGGLGDTQYF.

The chain uses TRBV6-4 and TRBJ2-1; D is possibly TRBD1 (6 bases). The V gene lost 5 bases and the J gene lost 13 bases, with 18 bases spanning the gap. Germline CDR1 reads MRHNA; CDR2 reads SNTAGT. The CDR3 sequence is 13 residues long. The CDR3 protein is CASSSTLRDIQFF. The CDR3 DNA sequence: TGTGCCAGCAGTTCCACTCTAAGGGACATCCAGTTCTTC.

This chain uses TRBV27 with TRBJ1-5; D is undetermined. The CDR3 totals 14 residues. V gave up 10 bases and J gave up 5 bases, with 18 bases separating them. Germline CDR1 MNHEY, CDR2 SMNVEV (reference sequence). The CDR3: CATADGGGDQPQHF. For the CDR3, the DNA is TGTGCCACCGCTGATGGAGGAGGTGATCAGCCCCAGCATTTT.

The chain joins TRBV11-3 to TRBJ1-1; D is undetermined. The V end lost 5 bases, the J end lost 4 bases, and 11 bases lay between the germline ends. Germline-derived CDR1 and CDR2 are SGHNT and YENEEA. This CDR3 contains 13 residues. CDR3 sequence: CASSPEAGTEAFF. The CDR3 coding sequence is TGTGCCAGCAGCCCAGAGGCGGGCACTGAAGCTTTCTTT.

The J gene is TRBJ2-2, the V gene TRBV6-4, with 10 bases fitting TRBD2. Trimming at V came to 6 bases and at J to 4 bases, leaving 2 bases not matched to a gene. In germline, CDR1 is MRHNA, CDR2 SNTAGT. The CDR3 is 14 residues long. CDR3 coding DNA: TGTGCCAGCAGAAGCGGGGGGGCCACCGGGGAGCTGTTTTTT. It specifies CASRSGGATGELFF.

The chain has TRBV28 and TRBJ2-5; 9 bases align to TRBD1. Germline-derived CDR1 and CDR2 are MDHEN and SYDVKM. CDR3 length equals 15 residues. Trimming cost V 6 bases and J 0 bases; bases outside gene matches: 5. The CDR3 is CASRGDRGYQETQYF. The CDR3 region has the DNA TGTGCCAGCAGGGGTGACAGGGGGTACCAAGAGACCCAGTACTTC.

This clone was seen a single time. V is TRBV7-6 and J is TRBJ2-3; possibly TRBD1 for D (5 bases). The end of the DNA is better explained by TRBJ1-5, so the J call may be wrong. Germline V gene sequence: CDR1 SGHVS, CDR2 FNYEAQ. The CDR3 runs to 16 residues. CDR3 amino acids: CASSPEPPWGTDTQHF. The CDR3 bases are TGTGCCAGCAGCCCTGAACCCCCCTGGGGCACAGATACGCAGCATTTT.

The gene calls are TRBV5-4 and TRBJ2-1, with TRBD2 matching over 13 bases. Germline V gene lookup returns CDR1 SGHNT and CDR2 YYREEE (reference sequence). The CDR3 is 17 residues long. J was trimmed by 4 bases and V by 4 bases; bases with no gene match: 8. This CDR3 is CASSIGTSGVLYNEQFF. The CDR3 nucleotides read TGTGCCAGCAGCATAGGGACTAGCGGGGTGCTGTACAATGAGCAGTTCTTC.

This sequence joins TRBV18 and TRBJ2-7, with TRBD1 as a possible D gene (5 bases). Germline CDR1 and CDR2: KGHSH and LQKENI. V was cut by 3 bases and J by 6 bases, with 9 bases left in between. The CDR3 is 12 residues long. In nucleotides, the CDR3 is TGTGCCAGCTCACCGGGCAGGGTCGAGCAGTACTTC. Its protein is CASSPGRVEQYF.

J is TRBJ1-1 and V is TRBV7-2; D ambiguous. The CDR3 contains 14 residues. Germline CDR1 is SGHTA and CDR2 is FQGNSA. Trimming cost V 1 base and J 0 bases, with 6 bases left between them. The CDR3 is CASSLGRMNTEAFF. DNA for the CDR3: TGTGCCAGCAGCTTAGGGCGGATGAACACTGAAGCTTTCTTT.

The V call is TRBV25-1, the J call TRBJ1-2; D remains unclear. There are 12 residues in the CDR3. Germline V gene lookup returns CDR1 MGHDK and CDR2 SYGVNS. Trimming left V 4 bases short and J 1 base short, with 4 bases between. The CDR3 coding sequence is TGTGCCAGCAGTGTTGTTAACTATGGCTACACCTTC. Amino acid sequence: CASSVVNYGYTF.

J is TRBJ2-7 and V is TRBV6-5; 8 nucleotides match TRBD1. Germline V gene data show CDR1 as MNHEY and CDR2 as SVGAGI. The CDR3 loop spans 15 amino acids. V lost 3 bases, J lost 0 bases, and 4 bases stayed unmatched. The CDR3 sequence is CASSYRDRRSYEQYF. The CDR3, as DNA: TGTGCCAGCAGTTATAGGGACAGGCGCTCCTACGAGCAGTACTTC.

The chain uses TRBV11-2 and TRBJ2-7; TRBD2 matches 8 bases. The J segment lost 6 bases and the V segment lost 1 base, leaving 8 bases of the junction unmatched. Looked up from germline, CDR1 is SGHAT and CDR2 is FQNNGV. The CDR3 extends over 15 amino acids. The CDR3 nucleotides are TGTGCCAGCAGCTTAGGGGGGACTAGATCGGGCGAGCAGTACTTC. Encoded protein: CASSLGGTRSGEQYF.

This chain links TRBV9 with TRBJ2-2; D gene ambiguous. Germline V gene sequence: CDR1 SGDLS, CDR2 YYNGEE. Between the trimmed V and J ends, which lost 1 base and 0 bases, there was a span of 1 base. CDR3 length equals 13 residues. This chain's CDR3 is CASSVTNTGELFF. The DNA for the CDR3 is TGTGCCAGCAGCGTAACGAACACCGGGGAGCTGTTTTTT. Full variable domain (outside the CDR3, taken from reference TRBV9 and TRBJ2-2): DSGVTQTPKHLITATGQRVTLRCSPRSGDLSVYWYQQSLDQGLQFLIQYYNGEERAKGNILERFSAQQFPDLHSELNLSSLELGDSALYFCASSVTNTGELFFGEGSRLTVL.

V and J are TRBV29-1 and TRBJ2-5; the D gene is possibly TRBD1 (5 bases). The V gene lost 4 bases and the J gene lost 0 bases, with 12 bases spanning the gap. CDR1 and CDR2 from the germline V gene are SQVTM and ANQGSEA. The CDR3 is 14 residues long. The DNA for the CDR3 is TGCAGCGTTGGGCAATCAGGGTACCAAGAGACCCAGTACTTC. It yields the protein CSVGQSGYQETQYF.

The V and J genes are TRBV7-9 and TRBJ2-4; a possible D gene is TRBD2 (7 bases). Germline V gene lookup returns CDR1 SEHNR and CDR2 FQNEAQ (reference sequence). V shed 4 bases and J shed 9 bases, with 16 bases lying between them. CDR3 length equals 14 residues. In DNA, the CDR3 is TGTGCCAGCAGCTCAAGGCGGGGGCCAGGCATTCAGTACTTC. Residues: CASSSRRGPGIQYF.

The rearrangement links TRBV7-2 to TRBJ2-7; TRBD2 agrees at 13 bases. The V gene end was trimmed by 6 bases and the J gene end by 7 bases; junction bases not matched to a gene: 12. The CDR3 consists of 16 residues. Germline CDR1 is SGHTA and CDR2 is FQGNSA. CDR3 sequence: CASRRGLAGAPGEQYF. DNA of the CDR3: TGTGCCAGCAGGAGAGGACTAGCGGGGGCCCCGGGGGAGCAGTACTTC. The complete variable domain, with remaining parts taken from reference TRBV7-2 and TRBJ2-7, reads GAGVSQSPSNKVTEKGKDVELRCDPISGHTALYWYRQSLGQGLEFLIYFQGNSAPDKSGLPSDRFSAERTGGSVSTLTIQRTQQEDSAVYLCASRRGLAGAPGEQYFGPGTRLTVT.

The V and J genes are TRBV24-1 and TRBJ2-3; TRBD2 aligns across 8 bases. CDR1 is KGHDR and CDR2 is SFDVKD in the germline V gene. The CDR3 contains 17 residues. Trimming removed 4 bases from V and 2 bases from J; junction bases left unmatched: 10. CDR3 nucleotide sequence: TGTGCCACCAGTGACCCAACTAGCGGAGCCGCCACAGATACGCAGTATTTT. Its translation: CATSDPTSGAATDTQYF.

The rearrangement uses TRBV6-5 and TRBJ2-5, with D hard to call. The germline V and J ends were trimmed by 6 bases and 3 bases, with 8 bases remaining between them. The CDR3 runs 12 residues. CDR1 is MNHEY, CDR2 SVGAGI, per germline. CDR3 sequence reads: CASRKTKETQYF. CDR3 in DNA: TGTGCCAGCAGGAAGACCAAAGAGACCCAGTACTTC.

This chain connects TRBV7-2 to TRBJ2-1, with 13 bases fitting TRBD2. Germline values: CDR1 SGHTA, CDR2 FQGNSA. V was pared by 5 bases and J by 7 bases, with 8 bases of the junction left unmatched. The CDR3 has 16 residues. This CDR3 reads CASSTTSGGAVNEQFF. The CDR3 DNA follows: TGTGCCAGCAGCACTACTAGCGGGGGGGCTGTAAATGAGCAGTTCTTC.

V usage is TRBV19 and J usage is TRBJ1-5, with a weak D call TRBD1 (5 bases). The length of the CDR3 is 15 residues. Germline V CDR1 and CDR2: LNHDA, SQIVND (reference sequence). The V gene lost 7 bases and the J gene lost 2 bases, with 15 bases spanning the gap. Written as DNA, the CDR3 is TGTGCCAGTAAGGGGTCTCGGCGTGGCAATCAGCCCCAGCATTTT. Its protein product is CASKGSRRGNQPQHF.

This chain links TRBV19 with TRBJ2-7; tentatively, D is TRBD1 or TRBD2 (5 bases each). The germline V and J ends were trimmed by 3 bases and 5 bases, with 14 bases remaining between them. There are 14 residues in the CDR3. CDR1 is LNHDA and CDR2 is SQIVND in the germline V gene (reference sequence). Written as DNA, the CDR3 is TGTGCCAGTAGTATGGTCGGGACGTTCAACGAGCAGTACTTC. It is translated as CASSMVGTFNEQYF.

The V call is TRBV10-2, the J call TRBJ2-2; D is uncertain. V was clipped by 4 bases and J by 4 bases, with 10 bases between them. Germline-derived CDR1 and CDR2 are WSHSY and SAAADI. The CDR3 runs to 14 residues. The CDR3 bases are TGCGCCAGCAGTGTTGCGATCTCCACCGGGGAGCTGTTTTTT. Its protein is CASSVAISTGELFF.

V gene TRBV5-1 combines with J gene TRBJ2-5; D unresolved. Trimming removed 0 bases from V and 5 bases from J, with 23 bases in between. The length of the CDR3 is 18 residues. CDR1 is SGHRS and CDR2 is YFSETQ in the germline V gene. The CDR3 region has the DNA TGCGCCAGCAGCTTGGGAGGCAGTTTGCTAAACCTGGGGGAGACCCAGTACTTC. It specifies CASSLGGSLLNLGETQYF.

The chain joins TRBV27 to TRBJ2-3; no reliable D call. The germline V gene encodes CDR1 MNHEY and CDR2 SMNVEV (reference sequence). V lost 4 bases, J lost 3 bases, and 8 bases lay in between. The CDR3 is 13 residues long. CDR3 amino acids: CASSSLSTDTQYF. As DNA, the CDR3 is TGTGCCAGCAGTTCCCTTTCGACAGATACGCAGTATTTT.

This clone has only a few counts. The genes are TRBV5-1 and TRBJ2-1; weak D call: TRBD2 (6 bases). Per germline, CDR1 SGHRS and CDR2 YFSETQ. The CDR3 loop spans 15 amino acids. V lost 6 bases to trimming and J lost 8 bases, with 21 bases between them. CDR3: CASNKGTYGGDEQFF. CDR3 nucleotide sequence: TGCGCCAGCAACAAAGGGACCTACGGCGGGGATGAGCAGTTCTTC.

For this clone: This same CDR3 is encoded by further DNA sequences in the sample. V gene TRBV28 combines with J gene TRBJ2-2, with D possibly being TRBD1 (6 bases). From germline, CDR1 is MDHEN and CDR2 SYDVKM. Deletions cut 2 bases from V and 7 bases from J, with 8 bases between. The CDR3 consists of 13 residues. The CDR3: CASSLQGIGELFF. The CDR3 coding sequence is TGTGCCAGCAGTTTACAGGGGATCGGGGAGCTGTTTTTT.

The V and J genes are TRBV5-1 and TRBJ2-3; D is possibly TRBD1 (5 bases). The CDR3 extends over 15 amino acids. In germline, CDR1 is SGHRS, CDR2 YFSETQ. Deletions cut 6 bases from V and 0 bases from J, with 14 bases between. For the CDR3, the DNA is TGCGCCAGCACAAAAGACAGTCCTAGCACAGATACGCAGTATTTT. Translated: CASTKDSPSTDTQYF.

This clone is a singleton in its sample. The chain links TRBV11-3 to TRBJ2-2; 8 bases fit TRBD2. This CDR3 has 16 residues. The V and J ends lost 1 base and 3 bases, in that order; junction bases with no gene match: 4. Germline values: CDR1 SGHNT, CDR2 YENEEA. The CDR3 nucleotides are TGTGCCAGCAGCTTAGTAGCGGGGATCGACACCGGGGAGCTGTTTTTT. Protein product: CASSLVAGIDTGELFF.

The rearrangement uses TRBV10-3 and TRBJ1-4; D is possibly TRBD1 (6 bases). The V gene lost 2 bases and the J gene lost 5 bases, with 15 bases spanning the gap. CDR1 ENHRY and CDR2 SYGVKD come from the germline V gene. The CDR3 is 16 amino acids. CDR3 sequence reads: CAISETGIGGNEKLFF. CDR3 bases: TGTGCCATCAGTGAGACGGGGATCGGGGGCAATGAAAAACTGTTTTTT.

The rearrangement uses TRBV28 and TRBJ2-2, with D unresolved. The germline V gene has CDR1 MDHEN and CDR2 SYDVKM. The CDR3 runs 13 residues. Trimming shortened V by 5 bases and J by 9 bases, and 13 bases separated the two germline ends. CDR3 DNA: TGTGCCAGCAGTGCGACCCTAGATCGGGAGCTGTTTTTT. Amino acid sequence: CASSATLDRELFF.